This passage covers 14 T cell receptor beta chains from one sample sequenced in a study of shared clonotypes between healthy human individuals. Libraries were prepared by immunoSEQ multiplex PCR; TCRdb keeps only in-frame clonotypes and omits some of them. The sample consists of about 2.3 million clones, 85% to 95% of them appearing once. The sequenced sample consisted of naive CD4+ T cells from PBMCs. Subset defined: CD45RA+ positively selected. The receptor source for this set is a man aged 18 to 29 in good health. Some clones in this sample may be carry-over from other donors' samples.

V and J are TRBV19 and TRBJ1-3; D is uncertain. Germline V gene data show CDR1 as LNHDA and CDR2 as SQIVND (reference sequence). CDR3 length: 13 residues. V shed 6 bases and J shed 0 bases, with 6 bases lying between them. The DNA of the CDR3 is TGTGCCAGTAGAGACGGCTCTGGAAACACCATATATTTT. It yields the protein CASRDGSGNTIYF.

The chain uses TRBV11-2 and TRBJ1-5; a weak D match, TRBD1 (5 bases). The germline CDR1 and CDR2 sequences are SGHAT and FQNNGV. This CDR3 is 15 amino acids long. Trimming removed 0 bases from V and 7 bases from J, with 13 bases in between. The chain's CDR3 is CASSLDLMQGQPQHF. CDR3 in DNA: TGTGCCAGCAGCTTAGATTTGATGCAGGGCCAGCCCCAGCATTTT.

The rearrangement links TRBV11-2 to TRBJ2-1; 14 nucleotides agree with TRBD2. The CDR3 is 15 amino acids. From germline, CDR1 is SGHAT and CDR2 FQNNGV. V lost 8 bases, J lost 9 bases, and 9 bases stayed unmatched. The CDR3: CASLPGLAGAGEQFF. CDR3 in DNA: TGTGCCAGCTTGCCGGGACTAGCGGGAGCAGGTGAGCAGTTCTTC.

J is TRBJ2-5 and V is TRBV5-4; 13 positions match TRBD2. The trim removed 5 bases at V and 2 bases at J, leaving 9 bases unmatched. CDR1 SGHNT and CDR2 YYREEE come from the germline V gene (reference sequence). The CDR3 sequence is 17 residues long. The DNA of the CDR3 is TGTGCCAGCAGTCTTGGACTAGCGGGAGCGAGGCAAGAGACCCAGTACTTC. Translated: CASSLGLAGARQETQYF.

The V call is TRBV28, the J call TRBJ2-7, with TRBD1 identical over 8 bases. Germline V CDR1 and CDR2: MDHEN, SYDVKM. J lost 5 bases, V lost 6 bases, and 12 bases had no gene match. This CDR3 is 15 amino acids long. The CDR3 reads CASRPPDRGPNEQYF. The CDR3 coding sequence is TGTGCCAGCAGGCCACCCGACAGGGGCCCAAACGAGCAGTACTTC.

The V and J genes are TRBV7-9 and TRBJ2-1; TRBD1 or TRBD2 may be the D gene (5 bases each). There are 11 residues in the CDR3. Germline V lookup: CDR1 SEHNR, CDR2 FQNEAQ (reference sequence). Trimming removed 5 bases at V and 12 bases at J, with 11 bases between. As DNA, the CDR3 is TGTGCCAGCAGCCGGGACGAAGGGCAGTTCTTC. This sequence encodes CASSRDEGQFF.

About this clone: The limits of the CDR3 on the DNA are not certain, so only TCRdb's listed CDR3 is given. V usage is TRBV5-1 and J usage is TRBJ1-4. The CDR3 is 14 amino acids long, termini counted. CDR1 and CDR2 (germline): SGHRS, YFSETQ. The CDR3 here is CASSFGPGNEKLFF.

The gene calls are TRBV7-2 and TRBJ1-1, with D unresolved. Trimming took off 3 bases at V and 0 bases at J, with 11 bases between the two ends. Germline loops: CDR1 SGHTA, CDR2 FQGNSA. The CDR3 consists of 15 residues. The CDR3 here is CASSFLANMNTEAFF. The DNA of the CDR3 is TGTGCCAGCAGCTTTCTAGCGAATATGAACACTGAAGCTTTCTTT.

This rearrangement joins TRBV7-9 to TRBJ2-7; tentatively, D is TRBD2 (6 bases). Trimming took 2 bases from V and 7 from J, leaving 18 bases between them. Germline CDR1 and CDR2: SEHNR and FQNEAQ (reference sequence). The CDR3 is 15 amino acids. The CDR3 bases are TGTGCCAGCAGCTTACTCCTAGCGCCTCCAGGGGAGCAGTACTTC. Encoded protein: CASSLLLAPPGEQYF. Variable domain in full (rest from reference TRBV7-9 and TRBJ2-7): DTGVSQNPRHKITKRGQNVTFRCDPISEHNRLYWYRQTLGQGPEFLTYFQNEAQLEKSRLLSDRFSAERPKGSFSTLEIQRTEQGDSAMYLCASSLLLAPPGEQYFGPGTRLTVT.

The rearrangement uses TRBV28 and TRBJ1-1; tentatively, D is TRBD1 (6 bases). V dropped 3 bases and J dropped 3 bases, with 8 bases sitting between them. This CDR3 is built from 13 residues. Per the germline V gene, CDR1 is MDHEN and CDR2 is SYDVKM. DNA of the CDR3: TGTGCCAGCAGTTTGGACAGCCACACTGAAGCTTTCTTT. This codes for CASSLDSHTEAFF.

This clone was counted only a few times. The J gene is TRBJ1-2, the V gene TRBV15; no clear D gene. The V gene lost 6 bases and the J gene lost 8 bases, with 16 bases spanning the gap. The germline CDR1 and CDR2 sequences are LNHNV and YYDKDF (reference sequence). CDR3 length: 13 residues. The CDR3 spells CATSSTSAQGYTF. The DNA for the CDR3 is TGTGCCACCAGTAGTACGTCGGCACAGGGCTACACCTTC.

The chain has TRBV28 and TRBJ2-5, with 8 bases that match TRBD1. CDR3 size: 15 residues. Germline loops: CDR1 MDHEN, CDR2 SYDVKM. With 3 bases clipped from V and 6 bases from J, the junction kept 9 bases outside the gene matches. In DNA, the CDR3 is TGTGCCAGCAGTTTCAGGGACAGGCCGTTGAAGACCCAGTACTTC. Its translation: CASSFRDRPLKTQYF.

The V call is TRBV4-2, the J call TRBJ1-2, with a weak D call TRBD1 (6 bases). CDR3 size: 16 residues. CDR1 and CDR2 from the germline V gene are LGHNA and YNFKEQ. The V end lost 4 bases, the J end lost 5 bases, and 20 bases lay between the germline ends. The CDR3 loop is CASSLPMGGSSYGYTF. The CDR3, as DNA: TGTGCCAGCAGCCTACCTATGGGGGGCAGTTCTTATGGCTACACCTTC.

This chain connects TRBV9 to TRBJ2-7; 8 bases are a match to TRBD2. The germline V gene encodes CDR1 SGDLS and CDR2 YYNGEE. Trimming cost V 6 bases and J 0 bases; bases outside gene matches: 8. The CDR3 consists of 15 residues. CDR3 in DNA: TGTGCCAGCACCCGGGGTCTAGCGGGCTCCTACGAGCAGTACTTC. Protein sequence: CASTRGLAGSYEQYF.